The rows below give T cell receptor beta chains drawn from one sample of a study of blood T cell repertoires in COVID-19. Some clones are missing from TCRdb's copy, which holds only in-frame ones; the method was immunoSEQ multiplex PCR. The table shows 250,000 to 300,000 clones, with roughly 80% occurring only once. Sample: PBMCs or T cells enriched from blood (not recorded which). The receptor set was obtained from a middle-aged man who had been exposed to COVID-19. The CDR3 runs from the conserved cysteine through the conserved F or W. D genes are given only for firm matches. The size field is filled for only some rows; it gives once, few, many or a size class.

V	size	length	D	J	DNA	CDR3
TRBV7-9	NA	16	TRBD2	TRBJ2-2	TGTGCCAGCAGCTTAGGACTAGCGGGTTCCACCGGGGAGCTGTTTTTT	CASSLGLAGSTGELFF
TRBV5-1	NA	15	NA	TRBJ2-1	TGCGCCAGCAGACCGATAGCCTCTTCGGGGTGGGAGCAGTTCTTC	CASRPIASSGWEQFF
TRBV10-3	NA	13	TRBD1	TRBJ1-1	TGTGCCATCAGTCCACAGGGGGCTCTAGAAGCTTTCTTT	CAISPQGALEAFF
TRBV14	NA	13	TRBD1	TRBJ2-7	TGTGCCACCTCGGGACAGACGACCTACGAGCAGTACTTC	CATSGQTTYEQYF
TRBV2	NA	15	TRBD2	TRBJ2-3	TGTGCCAGCAGTGACCTCCCGGGACTATCAGATACGCAGTATTTT	CASSDLPGLSDTQYF
TRBV30	NA	14	TRBD2	TRBJ2-1	TGTGCCTGGAGTGGCGGGAGTTCCTACAATGAGCAGTTCTTC	CAWSGGSSYNEQFF
TRBV13	NA	15	NA	TRBJ1-2	TGTGCCAGCAGCCGAGCGGGGGTAGCTAACTATGGCTACACCTTC	CASSRAGVANYGYTF
TRBV5-1	NA	16	TRBD1	TRBJ1-1	TGCGCCAGCAGCCCGGTAGGGGGCGGGTGGGACACTGAAGCTTTCTTT	CASSPVGGGWDTEAFF
TRBV4-2	once	21	TRBD2	TRBJ2-1	TGTGCCAGCAGCCAAGGGCGCAAATCTAGCGGGACCCCTTTTAGGTACAATGAGCAGTTCTTC	CASSQGRKSSGTPFRYNEQFF
TRBV4-1	NA	16	NA	TRBJ1-6	TGCGCCAGCAGCCAAGGCCCCAAAAAGCGGGGTTCACCCCTCCACTTT	CASSQGPKKRGSPLHF
TRBV7-3	many	17	TRBD2	TRBJ2-2	TGTGCCAGCAGCTTAAAAATAGCGGGAGCGAACACCGGGGAGCTGTTTTTT	CASSLKIAGANTGELFF
TRBV19	NA	16	TRBD2	TRBJ2-1	TGTGCCAGTAGTATCGGGCTAGCGGGAGGGCAGAGTGAGCAGTTCTTC	CASSIGLAGGQSEQFF
TRBV2	NA	12	NA	TRBJ1-4	TGTGCCAGCAACAGGGCACGAGAAAAACTGTTTTTT	CASNRAREKLFF
TRBV7-6	NA	16	NA	TRBJ2-5	TGTGCCAGCAGTTCCCTAGGCAATCTCGGCCAAGAGACCCAGTACTTC	CASSSLGNLGQETQYF
TRBV3-1/TRBV3-2	NA	17	TRBD1	TRBJ1-2	TGTGCCAGCAGCCAAGCGAGAGGGACAGGGAGTTTCTATGGCTACACCTTC	CASSQARGTGSFYGYTF
TRBV24-1	NA	13	NA	TRBJ2-5	TGTGCCTGCAGTTTAGGGGGTGAAGAGACCCAGTACTTC	CACSLGGEETQYF
TRBV10-3	NA	14	NA	TRBJ2-7	TGTGCCAGCCAGGCGGGGCTTTTCGGCTACGAGCAGTACTTC	CASQAGLFGYEQYF
TRBV7-9	once	16	NA	TRBJ1-2	TGTGCCAGCAGCTCCCAGAACAGGGCCGTGGGATATGGCTACACCTTC	CASSSQNRAVGYGYTF
TRBV6-5	NA	14	TRBD1	TRBJ1-1	TGTGCCAGCAGACTCGGACAGGCCAGCACTGAAGCTTTCTTT	CASRLGQASTEAFF
TRBV10-3	NA	15	NA	TRBJ1-2	TGTGCCATCGAGGGGGGGACTCCACAGAACTATGGCTACACCTTC	CAIEGGTPQNYGYTF
TRBV30	NA	17	TRBD1	TRBJ1-5	TGTGCCTGGAGGACCGGACAGGGCTTTTATAGCAATCAGCCCCAGCATTTT	CAWRTGQGFYSNQPQHF
TRBV12-3/TRBV12-4	NA	13	NA	TRBJ1-4	TGTGCCAGCAGGTACGCGTCGGGGGAAAAACTGTTTTTT	CASRYASGEKLFF
TRBV18	once	13	NA	TRBJ2-5	TGTGCCAGCTCAGGGCCAGACCAAGGGACCCAGTACTTC	CASSGPDQGTQYF
TRBV5-1	NA	15	NA	TRBJ2-1	TGCGCCAGCAGCGTAGCCGCTAGTACCCACAATGAGCAGTTCTTC	CASSVAASTHNEQFF
TRBV2	NA	13	NA	TRBJ1-6	TGTGCCAGCAGTGACGGGGAGAATTCACCCCTCCACTTT	CASSDGENSPLHF
TRBV3-1/TRBV3-2	NA	12	NA	TRBJ2-1	TGTGCCAGCAGCCAACCTTGGAGCGAGCAGTTCTTC	CASSQPWSEQFF
TRBV11-2	many	16	TRBD2	TRBJ2-3	TGTGCCAGCAGCTTAATGGGTAGCGGGAGCGCTGATACGCAGTATTTT	CASSLMGSGSADTQYF
TRBV5-4	NA	14	NA	TRBJ2-5	TGTGCCAGCAGCTTTGGGTCAAGGGGAGAGACCCAGTACTTC	CASSFGSRGETQYF
TRBV7-3	NA	15	NA	TRBJ2-2	TGTGCCAGCAGCTTATTAGATCGTGGCACCGGGGAGCTGTTTTTT	CASSLLDRGTGELFF
TRBV5-1	few	14	NA	TRBJ2-3	TGCGCCAGCAGCCTACTAGAAACCACAGATACGCAGTATTTT	CASSLLETTDTQYF
TRBV25-1	NA	15	NA	TRBJ1-2	TGTGCCAGCAGAGCGACAAGGAACAGGCGCCATGGCTACACCTTC	CASRATRNRRHGYTF
TRBV18	NA	13	TRBD1	TRBJ1-1	TGTGCCAGCTCAGGGACAGGGCTCACTGAAGCTTTCTTT	CASSGTGLTEAFF
TRBV9	NA	14	TRBD1	TRBJ1-4	TGTGCCAGCACCCGGGGACAGGGAGGAGAAAAACTGTTTTTT	CASTRGQGGEKLFF
TRBV30	NA	15	NA	TRBJ1-5	TGTGCCTGGAGTGTTGGGGCAGCCGGTAATCAGCCCCAGCATTTT	CAWSVGAAGNQPQHF
TRBV29-1	NA	15	NA	TRBJ2-4	TGCAGCGTTGCCCCAAACAGGCTAGCCAAAAACATTCAGTACTTC	CSVAPNRLAKNIQYF
TRBV9	once	15	NA	TRBJ2-7	TGTGCCAGCAGCGTAGGTGCAGGGTCCCTCTACGAGCAGTACTTC	CASSVGAGSLYEQYF
TRBV12-3/TRBV12-4	NA	12	NA	TRBJ1-5	TGTGCCAGCAGTTTAGTGGCTCAGCCCCAGCATTTT	CASSLVAQPQHF
TRBV14	NA	14	NA	TRBJ1-2	TGTGCCAGCAGCCAAGAATTAGGGAGGAAAGGCTACACCTTC	CASSQELGRKGYTF
TRBV20-1	NA	11	NA	TRBJ2-1	TGCAGTGCTAGAAAAAGGGACATCTCTGTCTTC	CSARKRDISVF
TRBV2	NA	15	NA	TRBJ2-1	TGTGCCAGCACTTCCCGGGGTCTTCAAGTCAATGAGCAGTTCTTC	CASTSRGLQVNEQFF
TRBV9	NA	15	TRBD1	TRBJ2-7	TGTGCCAGCAGCGTGGGACAGGGCGCCAACTACGAGCAGTACTTC	CASSVGQGANYEQYF
TRBV19	once	14	NA	TRBJ2-7	TGTGCCAGTAGTATGGCAGGGCGTTCCTACGAGCAGTACTTC	CASSMAGRSYEQYF
TRBV4-1	NA	16	TRBD1	TRBJ1-6	TGCGCCAGCAGCCAAGAGGGACAGGGGGTTAATTCACCCCTCCACTTT	CASSQEGQGVNSPLHF
TRBV2	few	15	NA	TRBJ2-7	TGTGCCAGCAGTGGGAGACGGGAGTTCGGCTACGAGCAGTACTTC	CASSGRREFGYEQYF
TRBV5-1	NA	14	NA	TRBJ1-1	TGCGCCAGCAGCCAAAGGGGCTGGAACACTGAAGCTTTCTTT	CASSQRGWNTEAFF
TRBV6-5	few	12	NA	TRBJ2-3	TGTGCCACCCGGGGGGCAGGAGATACGCAGTATTTT	CATRGAGDTQYF
TRBV18	NA	15	TRBD1	TRBJ1-1	TGTGCCAGCTCACCACAAACCCAGACAGGGACTGAAGCTTTCTTT	CASSPQTQTGTEAFF
TRBV7-7	NA	15	TRBD1	TRBJ1-4	TGTGCTAGCAGCTTAGCACAGGGGGTGGGTGAAAAACTGTTTTTT	CASSLAQGVGEKLFF
TRBV18	few	13	NA	TRBJ1-1	TGTGCCAGCTCCCCTGACAGCAACACTGAAGCTTTCTTT	CASSPDSNTEAFF
TRBV10-3	few	13	NA	TRBJ2-3	TGTGCCTCAGTGGCGGGCCGCACAGATACGCAGTATTTT	CASVAGRTDTQYF
TRBV3-1/TRBV3-2	NA	15	NA	TRBJ2-3	TGTGCCAGCAGCCAAGCCTCACTAGGGACAGATACGCAGTATTTT	CASSQASLGTDTQYF
TRBV18	NA	15	NA	TRBJ1-1	TGTGCCAGCTCACCACCTAACCTAGAGGACACTGAAGCTTTCTTT	CASSPPNLEDTEAFF
TRBV2	NA	14	NA	TRBJ1-6	TGTGCCAGCCAGACCCGGGTTTTGGATTCACCCCTCCACTTT	CASQTRVLDSPLHF
TRBV3-1/TRBV3-2	NA	14	NA	TRBJ2-7	TGTGCCAGCAGCCAAGATTTACAGCAGTACGAGCAGTACTTC	CASSQDLQQYEQYF
TRBV7-9	NA	13	NA	TRBJ2-2	TGTGCCATCGACAGGAAGAACACCGGGGAGCTGTTTTTT	CAIDRKNTGELFF
TRBV5-4	NA	14	NA	TRBJ1-2	TGTGCCAGCAGCACCCCACAGGCTCAGGGTGGCTACACCTTC	CASSTPQAQGGYTF
TRBV5-4	NA	13	TRBD1	TRBJ1-5	TGTGCCAGCAGCTTACAGGGGGGCCAGCCCCAGCATTTT	CASSLQGGQPQHF
TRBV2	NA	14	NA	TRBJ2-2	TGTGCCAGCATAGGGACTTCGAACACCGGGGAGCTGTTTTTT	CASIGTSNTGELFF
TRBV5-1	NA	15	NA	TRBJ2-4	TGCGCCAGCAGCTTTGTAGGGACTGGTCAAAACATTCAGTACTTC	CASSFVGTGQNIQYF